The subject of this entry is one T cell receptor (beta chain). Its antigen is not identified. With 60 Vbeta and 13 Jbeta primers, the PCR was carried out. Clones were sequenced by immunoSEQ multiplex PCR, and TCRdb holds only the in-frame ones, with some missing. The sample lists about 120,000 clones, roughly four fifths occurring once. The data were taken from a study of cytomegalovirus exposure and HLA in healthy donors. Study-level findings and limits: The authors enumerated roughly 180 TCR beta chains as linked to cytomegalovirus. Three chains linked to CMV were shown in vitro to be specific for CMV antigens.

Germline lookup yields CDR1 SGHTA and CDR2 FQGTGA. V lost 6 bases and J lost 3; bases outside the gene matches: 0. This CDR3 spans 13 amino acids. The clonotype was recovered from a male donor in good health and CMV-seronegative. Material: PBMCs. This sequence joins TRBV7-3 and TRBJ1-2; 11 positions agree with TRBD1. CDR3 sequence: CASRGQGDYGYTF. For the CDR3, the DNA is TGTGCCAGCAGGGGACAGGGGGACTATGGCTACACCTTC.